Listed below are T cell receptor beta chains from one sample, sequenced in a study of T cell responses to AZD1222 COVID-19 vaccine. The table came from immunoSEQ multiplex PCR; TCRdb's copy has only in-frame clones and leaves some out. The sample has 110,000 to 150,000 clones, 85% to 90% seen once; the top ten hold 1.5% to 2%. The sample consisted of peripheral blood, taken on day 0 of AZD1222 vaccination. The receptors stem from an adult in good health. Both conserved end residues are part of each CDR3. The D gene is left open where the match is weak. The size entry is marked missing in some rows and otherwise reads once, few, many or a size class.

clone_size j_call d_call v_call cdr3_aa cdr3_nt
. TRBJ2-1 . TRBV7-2 CASSLVKGTHNEQFF TGTGCCAGCAGCTTAGTTAAGGGTACCCACAATGAGCAGTTCTTC
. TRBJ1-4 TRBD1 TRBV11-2 CASSHLGQGGEKLFF TGTGCCAGCAGCCACTTGGGACAGGGAGGAGAAAAACTGTTTTTT
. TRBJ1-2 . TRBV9 CASSARAQNYGYTF TGTGCCAGCAGCGCCCGGGCCCAAAACTATGGCTACACCTTC
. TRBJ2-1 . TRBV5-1 CASSLAAGGYNEQFF TGCGCCAGCAGCTTGGCAGCGGGTGGGTACAATGAGCAGTTCTTC
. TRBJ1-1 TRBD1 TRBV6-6 CASSHTPGQGAFMGTEAFF TGTGCCAGCAGTCATACGCCAGGACAGGGGGCATTCATGGGCACTGAAGCTTTCTTT
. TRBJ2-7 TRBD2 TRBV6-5 CASSYSAGGSYEQYF TGTGCCAGCAGTTACTCAGCGGGAGGGTCCTACGAGCAGTACTTC
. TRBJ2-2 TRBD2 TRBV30 CAWSSLWRGTGELFF TGTGCCTGGAGTTCCCTGTGGCGGGGGACCGGGGAGCTGTTTTTT
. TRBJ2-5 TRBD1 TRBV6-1 CASSELSVPGQGPQTQYF TGTGCCAGCAGTGAACTGAGCGTTCCGGGACAGGGACCGCAGACCCAGTACTTC
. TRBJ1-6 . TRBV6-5 CASRPSGRGGSPLHF TGTGCCAGCAGGCCCTCAGGTCGGGGGGGTTCACCCCTCCACTTT
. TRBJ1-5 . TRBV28 CASKAGSNQPQHF TGTGCCAGCAAGGCAGGTAGCAATCAGCCCCAGCATTTT
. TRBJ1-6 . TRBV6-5 CASSYSRGNSGSPLHF TGTGCCAGCAGTTACTCGAGAGGGAACTCCGGTTCACCCCTCCACTTT
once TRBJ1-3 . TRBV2 CASKGSRTSGNTIYF TGTGCCAGCAAGGGGTCAAGGACCTCTGGAAACACCATATATTTT
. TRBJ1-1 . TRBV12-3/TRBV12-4 CASSPPANTEAFF TGTGCCAGCAGCCCCCCAGCGAACACTGAAGCTTTCTTT
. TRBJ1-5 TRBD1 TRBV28 CALGTATNQPQHF TGTGCCCTCGGGACAGCCACCAATCAGCCCCAGCATTTT
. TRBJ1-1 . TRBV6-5 CASTPDIRNTEAFF TGTGCCAGCACCCCGGACATACGGAACACTGAAGCTTTCTTT
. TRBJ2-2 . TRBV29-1 CSVVLGSANTGELFF TGCAGCGTTGTTCTTGGAAGCGCGAACACCGGGGAGCTGTTTTTT
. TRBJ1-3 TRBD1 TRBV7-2 CASSLRQGVGGNTIYF TGTGCCAGCAGCCTAAGACAGGGGGTAGGCGGAAACACCATATATTTT
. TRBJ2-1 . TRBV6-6 CASSYSSYNEQFF TGTGCCAGCAGTTATTCCTCCTACAATGAGCAGTTCTTC
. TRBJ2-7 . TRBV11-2 CASSLVQINYEQYF TGTGCCAGCAGCTTAGTACAGATAAACTACGAGCAGTACTTC
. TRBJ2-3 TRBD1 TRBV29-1 CSVVMSTGGADTQYF TGCAGCGTCGTCATGTCGACAGGGGGCGCGGATACGCAGTATTTT
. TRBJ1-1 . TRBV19 CASSMGAVGTEAFF TGTGCCAGTAGTATGGGGGCGGTGGGCACTGAAGCTTTCTTT
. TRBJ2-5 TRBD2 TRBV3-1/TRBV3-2 CASSQDSLAGETQYF TGTGCCAGCAGCCAAGATTCCCTAGCGGGGGAGACCCAGTACTTC
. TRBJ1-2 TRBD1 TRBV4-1 CASSHPGQDWGGYTF TGCGCCAGCAGCCATCCCGGACAGGATTGGGGTGGCTACACCTTC
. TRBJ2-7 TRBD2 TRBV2 CASRTGLAGAHEQYF TGTGCCAGCAGGACCGGACTAGCGGGAGCCCACGAGCAGTACTTC
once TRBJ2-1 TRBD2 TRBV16 CASSPGSPGGFF TGTGCCAGCAGCCCGGGTAGCCCGGGGGGGTTCTTC
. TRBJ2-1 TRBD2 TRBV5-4 CASSLAALAGTYNEQFF TGTGCCAGCAGCTTGGCGGCACTAGCGGGAACCTACAATGAGCAGTTCTTC
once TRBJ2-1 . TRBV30 CAWSPLLGDNEQFF TGTGCCTGGAGTCCCCTTTTAGGGGACAATGAGCAGTTCTTC
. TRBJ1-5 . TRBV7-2 CASSLGASNQPQHF TGTGCCAGCAGCTTAGGGGCTAGCAATCAGCCCCAGCATTTT
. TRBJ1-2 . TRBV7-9 CASSLAFGYTF TGTGCCAGCAGCTTAGCGTTTGGCTACACCTTC
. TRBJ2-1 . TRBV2 CASTQLRPNEQFF TGTGCCAGCACTCAATTACGGCCCAATGAGCAGTTCTTC
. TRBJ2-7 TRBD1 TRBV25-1 CASSVWGQGAYEQYF TGTGCCAGCAGTGTATGGGGACAGGGTGCCTACGAGCAGTACTTC
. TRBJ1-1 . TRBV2 CASSERQNTEAFF TGTGCCAGCAGTGAACGGCAGAACACTGAAGCTTTCTTT
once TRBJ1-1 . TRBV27 CASSLGRGTEAFF TGTGCCAGCAGTTTAGGCAGGGGCACTGAAGCTTTCTTT
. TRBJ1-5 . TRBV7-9 CASSLASGRGSNQPQHF TGTGCCAGCAGCTTAGCGTCTGGACGGGGAAGCAATCAGCCCCAGCATTTT
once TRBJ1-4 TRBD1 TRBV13 CASSDRQGTSEKLFF TGTGCCAGCAGCGACCGACAGGGGACGAGTGAAAAACTGTTTTTT
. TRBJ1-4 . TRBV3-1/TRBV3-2 CASSRQQSTNEKLFF TGTGCCAGCAGCCGGCAACAGTCAACTAATGAAAAACTGTTTTTT
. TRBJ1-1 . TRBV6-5 CASSYSGGTEAFF TGTGCCAGCAGTTACTCAGGGGGGACGGAAGCTTTCTTT
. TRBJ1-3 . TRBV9 CASRGGHSGNTIYF TGTGCCAGCAGAGGAGGCCACTCTGGAAACACCATATATTTT
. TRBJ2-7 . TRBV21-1 CASSKGLSYEQYF TGTGCCAGCAGCAAAGGACTCTCCTACGAGCAGTACTTC
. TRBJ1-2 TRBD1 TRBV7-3 CASTPTGGVGGYTF TGTGCCAGCACTCCGACAGGGGGAGTGGGTGGCTACACCTTC